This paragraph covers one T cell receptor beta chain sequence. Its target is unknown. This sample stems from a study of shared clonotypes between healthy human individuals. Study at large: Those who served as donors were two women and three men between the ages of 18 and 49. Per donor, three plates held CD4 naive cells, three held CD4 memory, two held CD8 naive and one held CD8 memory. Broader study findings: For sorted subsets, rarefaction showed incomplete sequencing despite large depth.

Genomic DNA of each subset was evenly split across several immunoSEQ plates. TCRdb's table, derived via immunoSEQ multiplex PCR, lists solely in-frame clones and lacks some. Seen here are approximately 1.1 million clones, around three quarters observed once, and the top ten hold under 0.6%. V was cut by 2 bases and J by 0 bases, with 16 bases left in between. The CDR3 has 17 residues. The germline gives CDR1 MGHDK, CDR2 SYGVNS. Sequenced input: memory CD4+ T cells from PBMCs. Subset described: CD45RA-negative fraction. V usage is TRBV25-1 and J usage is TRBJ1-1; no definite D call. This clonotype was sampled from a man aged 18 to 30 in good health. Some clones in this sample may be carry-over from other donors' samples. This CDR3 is CASSETQSAAVNTEAFF. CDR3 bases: TGTGCCAGCAGTGAAACGCAGTCCGCGGCTGTGAACACTGAAGCTTTCTTT.